The sequence of this T cell receptor (beta chain) was determined in a study of cytomegalovirus exposure and HLA in healthy donors. Only a few counts were recorded for this clone. The PCR employed 60 Vbeta primers together with 13 Jbeta primers. Assay: immunoSEQ multiplex PCR; the TCRdb copy retains only in-frame clones and omits some. Of under 200,000 clones listed, about 62% are singletons. The CDR3 totals 15 residues. Per germline, CDR1 MNHNS and CDR2 SASEGT. Trimming cost V 3 bases and J 0 bases; bases outside gene matches: 4. The sequence was collected from a man between 40 and 49 years old in good health and CMV-seronegative. Sequenced input: PBMCs. This rearrangement joins TRBV6-1 to TRBJ1-1, with 7 bases fitting TRBD1. The CDR3: CASSEGDRVNTEAFF. CDR3 nucleotides: TGTGCCAGCAGTGAGGGTGACAGGGTGAACACTGAAGCTTTCTTT.